This T cell receptor (beta chain) was found in a study of T cell responses to AZD1222 COVID-19 vaccine. The study, taken as a whole, reports: Baseline seropositivity characterized only six AZD1222 recipients. Donors were chiefly white British, with a greater number of females, and clonal diversity was perhaps underestimated.

Clones were read by immunoSEQ multiplex PCR, and TCRdb kept only the in-frame ones, dropping some. The sample comprises approximately 100,000 clones, approximately 91% of which are singletons, and roughly 3.5% rests with the top ten. With respect to this clone: The antigen remains undetermined.

The CDR3 extends over 15 amino acids. From germline, CDR1 is SGHRS and CDR2 YFSETQ. Trimming took 3 bases from V and 0 from J; bases not matched to a gene: 6. This receptor was obtained from an adult in good health. The source material was peripheral blood, sampled on day 0 of AZD1222 vaccination. This chain uses TRBV5-1 with TRBJ2-7; TRBD1 matches at 7 bases. CDR3 bases: TGCGCCAGCAGCTGGTCCGGGACAGACTCCTACGAGCAGTACTTC. Translating gives CASSWSGTDSYEQYF.